This TCR beta chain is from a study of CD8 T cells in ankylosing spondylitis. Findings of the study overall: Disease-linked clones, CD8+, were relatively rare in peripheral blood. Clones tied to disease were said to be significantly enriched in matched ankylosing spondylitis synovial fluid. Roughly eight highly homologous variants formed a TCR beta motif that appeared characteristic of ankylosing spondylitis blood.

This clonotype turned up a few times. What it binds is unknown. Quantitative 5'-RACE was performed with molecular barcodes, and it yielded the TCR beta libraries. In TCRdb, the 5' RACE reads were re-called with MiXCR into one record per CDR3 protein. This sample has 250,000 to 350,000 distinct CDR3 sequences; less than 25% occur once, and the top ten carry under 4%. The TCR sequence derives from a female donor with ankylosing spondylitis or in good health (not recorded which). Sequencing was done on a sample of blood, either unsorted or a sorted T cell fraction (not recorded which).

The CDR3 sequence: CASSSGGINSYNEQFF. The CDR3 DNA reads TGTGCCAGCAGTTCGGGCGGGATCAACTCCTACAATGAGCAGTTCTTC. V and J are TRBV12-3 or TRBV12-4 and TRBJ2-1; D may be TRBD2 (6 bases). This CDR3 region has 16 residues. Trimming removed 4 bases at V and 0 bases at J, with 13 bases between.